This T cell receptor beta chain is drawn from a study of blood T cell repertoires in COVID-19. About the research overall: Samples representing acute and convalescent COVID-19 were sourced from the United States, Italy and Spain. The analysed material was cDNA or gDNA that came from T cells, B-cell-depleted T cells, or PBMCs.

In the source study's methods: Estimates of nucleated cell counts were drawn from the amplification of reference gene primers. The method was immunoSEQ multiplex PCR; TCRdb's version includes in-frame clones alone and lacks a portion of them. V, J and clone size derive from that table, while D and trimming were established from the DNA sequence. Found here are about 260,000 clones, approximately 89% of them singletons; the top ten hold 2% to 2.5%. Per the germline V gene, CDR1 is MNHEY and CDR2 is SVGAGI. The length of the CDR3 is 15 residues. With 0 bases removed from V and 10 bases from J, the gap between germline ends came to 13 bases. This clone was seen just once.

Sequencing input: peripheral blood. The chain recombines TRBV6-5 with TRBJ1-6; D is uncertain. The sequence was obtained from a woman aged 45-65 years with acute or convalescent COVID-19. CDR3 bases: TGTGCCAGCAGTTACTCTCCGGGAGGAGGATCACCCCTCCACTTT. The encoded protein is CASSYSPGGGSPLHF.